The 27 T cell receptor beta chains reported below all come from one sample, sequenced in a study of T cells after yellow fever vaccination (dated by TCRdb to 2018 to 2020). The treatment or condition label on this specimen signifies: live attenuated yellow fever vaccine strain. To prepare the library, 5' RACE was applied. The data were produced on an Illumina HiSeq 2500. TCRdb applied fastp at Q25 and MiXCR to the public reads, then kept only in-frame beta chains. Every distinct CDR3 protein forms one entry, paired with its most common genes and DNA. This sample gives about 330,000 distinct CDR3 sequences in total; 7% to 9% of them show up just once. Approximately 15% of the sample goes to the ten largest clones. Specimen: PBMCs, collected roughly 46 days after the first yellow fever vaccination. These receptors originate from a man aged 18 to 30 who received the YFV17D yellow fever vaccine.

On this clonotype itself: At one end the junction does not follow the germline gene, possibly because of a read error. The V gene is TRBV7-8, the J gene TRBJ2-2; D is unresolved. The CDR3 is 14 amino acids. Germline loops: CDR1 SGHVS, CDR2 FQNEAQ. The CDR3 loop reads CAISPGVATGELFF. The CDR3 DNA reads as TGTGCCATCAGCCCTGGGGTGGCTACCGGGGAGCTGTTTTTT.

This clonotype occurred a few times. J is TRBJ1-1 and V is TRBV27; D ambiguous. The CDR3 contains 14 residues. Germline CDR1 and CDR2: MNHEY and SMNVEV (reference sequence). Trimming stripped 3 bases from V and 4 bases from J, with 12 bases between. The CDR3 sequence is CASSFKGPGTEAFF. CDR3 bases: TGTGCCAGCAGTTTTAAGGGCCCAGGCACTGAAGCTTTCTTT.

This chain joins TRBV5-1 and TRBJ1-2; 11 positions agree with TRBD1. The CDR3 length is 15 residues. The junction had 7 bases not matched to a gene; V was cut back by 4 bases and J by 5 bases. The germline gives CDR1 SGHRS, CDR2 YFSETQ. The CDR3 region has the DNA TGCGCCAGCAGCAAGGGACAGGGGGAAAGTTATGGCTACACCTTC. Protein product: CASSKGQGESYGYTF.

The rearrangement joins TRBV12-3 or TRBV12-4 to TRBJ2-7; the D gene could be TRBD1 or TRBD2 (5 bases each). This CDR3 region has 14 residues. V was shortened by 7 bases and J by 6 bases, with 19 bases between the two germline ends. CDR3: CASNLWGSGSEQYF. The CDR3 nucleotides are TGTGCCAGCAACCTGTGGGGGAGTGGCAGCGAGCAGTACTTC.

This clonotype was seen repeatedly, ten times or more. V gene TRBV5-1 combines with J gene TRBJ1-6; TRBD1 is a possible D gene (5 bases). Germline V gene data show CDR1 as SGHRS and CDR2 as YFSETQ. V lost 3 bases and J lost 0, with 10 bases in between. The CDR3 consists of 16 residues. CDR3 protein: CASSYGQSSYNSPLHF. For the CDR3, the DNA is TGCGCCAGCAGCTACGGACAAAGCTCCTATAATTCACCCCTCCACTTT.

Of note for this clonotype: Given a much more abundant clone one base away, this may be a read error. The rearrangement joins TRBV7-6 to TRBJ1-4; possibly TRBD1 for D (5 bases). The CDR3 spans 16 residues. Germline V CDR1 and CDR2: SGHVS, FNYEAQ. Trimming left V 3 bases short and J 9 bases short, with 20 bases between. CDR3 loop: CASSFGASGIHKKLFF. DNA for the CDR3: TGTGCCAGCAGCTTCGGGGCTAGCGGGATCCACAAAAAACTGTTTTTT.

This clonotype was picked up a small number of times. The rearrangement links TRBV20-1 to TRBJ2-3, with TRBD2 matching over 10 bases. The CDR3 consists of 16 residues. CDR1 and CDR2 (germline): DFQATT, SNEGSKA (reference sequence). V trimming: 0 bases; J trimming: 6 bases; junction bases outside the gene matches: 9. The CDR3 loop is CSARDGLAGAWDTQYF. The DNA of the CDR3 is TGCAGTGCTAGAGATGGGCTAGCGGGGGCGTGGGATACGCAGTATTTT.

The gene calls are TRBV7-2 and TRBJ1-1; D remains unclear. In germline, CDR1 is SGHTA, CDR2 FQGNSA. The V end was cut by 1 base, the J end by 0 bases, with 9 bases between. The CDR3 extends over 15 amino acids. CDR3 region: CASSLGPGLNTEAFF. Here the CDR3 DNA reads TGTGCCAGCAGCTTAGGTCCCGGGTTGAACACTGAAGCTTTCTTT.

This clonotype showed up many times. The gene calls are TRBV4-1 and TRBJ2-7; TRBD1 matches at 7 bases. V lost 0 bases to trimming and J lost 2 bases; unmatched junction nucleotides: 7. The CDR3 runs 16 residues. The germline gives CDR1 MGHRA, CDR2 YSYEKL. CDR3 amino acids: CASSQDPGQKTYEQYF. CDR3 coding DNA: TGCGCCAGCAGCCAAGATCCGGGACAGAAGACCTACGAGCAGTACTTC.

This clonotype was counted between two and nine times. Here the CDR3 reads CSALEGGLNTEAFF. CDR3 nucleotides: TGCAGTGCCCTCGAGGGAGGGCTGAACACTGAAGCTTTCTTT. V is TRBV20-1 and J is TRBJ1-1, with D unclear. This CDR3 is 14 amino acids long. Germline CDR1 and CDR2: DFQATT and SNEGSKA (reference sequence). Trimming stripped 6 bases from V and 0 bases from J, with 14 bases between.

This clonotype has a count of ten or more. This chain links TRBV6-2 or TRBV6-3 with TRBJ2-3; D gene ambiguous. V lost 0 bases, J lost 0 bases, and 7 bases lay in between. This CDR3 contains 15 residues. Germline V gene lookup returns CDR1 MNHEY and CDR2 SVGEGT. The CDR3 DNA reads TGTGCCAGCAGTTACTCCGTCGCTAGCACAGATACGCAGTATTTT. Translating it yields CASSYSVASTDTQYF.

V is TRBV20-1 and J is TRBJ2-5, with 9 bases that match TRBD2. Trimming cost V 3 bases and J 5 bases; bases outside gene matches: 13. Germline V gene data show CDR1 as DFQATT and CDR2 as SNEGSKA (reference sequence). This CDR3 is built from 16 residues. The CDR3 region has the DNA TGCAGTGCTAGGGCAGCCCATAGCGGGGGCTTGGAGACCCAGTACTTC. Translating it yields CSARAAHSGGLETQYF.

This sequence joins TRBV20-1 and TRBJ2-3; 8 bases agree with TRBD2. The length of the CDR3 is 16 residues. Losses at the gene ends were 0 bases for V and 2 bases for J; bases not matched to a gene: 7. Germline CDR1 and CDR2: DFQATT and SNEGSKA (reference sequence). CDR3 protein: CSARDSAGGNTDTQYF. DNA of the CDR3: TGCAGTGCTAGAGATTCGGCGGGGGGCAACACAGATACGCAGTATTTT.

The sample holds a few counts of this clonotype. The rearrangement links TRBV9 to TRBJ2-3; no clear D gene. This CDR3 contains 12 residues. Germline V lookup: CDR1 SGDLS, CDR2 YYNGEE. Trimming pared 4 bases from V and 2 bases from J, leaving 5 bases between. DNA of the CDR3: TGTGCCAGCAGCACCACCACAGATACGCAGTATTTT. Amino acid sequence: CASSTTTDTQYF.

This clonotype was recorded a few times. The chain combines TRBV7-9 with TRBJ1-2; TRBD1 is a possible D gene (5 bases). V lost 3 bases and J lost 6, with 17 bases in between. The CDR3 is 15 amino acids. Germline V gene sequence: CDR1 SEHNR, CDR2 FQNEAQ (reference sequence). CDR3 region: CASSLSGGTSNGYTF. CDR3 bases: TGTGCCAGCAGCTTGTCCGGGGGTACGAGTAATGGCTACACCTTC.

The rearrangement uses TRBV10-3 and TRBJ2-2; TRBD1 aligns across 9 bases. This CDR3 region has 16 residues. V shed 10 bases and J 2 bases; nucleotides not matched to a gene: 11. From germline, CDR1 is ENHRY and CDR2 SYGVKD. CDR3 sequence reads: CATRGLDRGNTGELFF. CDR3 in DNA: TGTGCCACAAGGGGACTGGACAGGGGAAACACCGGGGAGCTGTTTTTT.

The chain links TRBV30 to TRBJ2-3; the match to TRBD2 covers 12 bases. V lost 4 bases, J lost 3 bases, and 8 bases stayed unmatched. The CDR3 runs to 16 residues. CDR1 is GTSNPN, CDR2 SVGIG, per germline (reference sequence). CDR3 sequence (DNA): TGTGCCTGGACTAGCGGGGGGGCGGTAGGAACAGATACGCAGTATTTT. Residues: CAWTSGGAVGTDTQYF.

This clonotype has more than one count but fewer than ten. The J gene is TRBJ2-5, the V gene TRBV29-1; 8 bases align to TRBD2. Germline loops: CDR1 SQVTM, CDR2 ANQGSEA. CDR3 length: 12 amino acids. V was clipped by 3 bases and J by 3 bases; unmatched bases: 0. In DNA form, the CDR3 reads TGCAGCGTTGAGACTAGCGAAGAGACCCAGTACTTC. Its protein product is CSVETSEETQYF. The whole variable domain, filled in from reference TRBV29-1 and TRBJ2-5, reads SAVISQKPSRDICQRGTSLTIQCQVDSQVTMMFWYRQQPGQSLTLIATANQGSEATYESGFVIDKFPISRPNLTFSTLTVSNMSPEDSSIYLCSVETSEETQYFGPGTRLLVL.

The chain uses TRBV5-6 and TRBJ2-7; no firm D call. The length of the CDR3 is 13 residues. In germline, CDR1 is SGHDT, CDR2 YYEEEE. The V end was cut by 4 bases, the J end by 6 bases, with 14 bases between. The CDR3 sequence is CASSPGLGCEQYF. The CDR3 nucleotides read TGTGCCAGCAGCCCCGGGCTAGGCTGCGAGCAGTACTTC. Full variable domain (rest looked up from reference TRBV5-6 and TRBJ2-7): DAGVTQSPTHLIKTRGQQVTLRCSPKSGHDTVSWYQQALGQGPQFIFQYYEEEERQRGNFPDRFSGHQFPNYSSELNVNALLLGDSALYLCASSPGLGCEQYFGPGTRLTVT.

This clonotype was counted a few times. The chain couples TRBV29-1 to TRBJ2-7; the D gene is possibly TRBD1 (6 bases). The CDR3 runs to 12 residues. CDR1 and CDR2 (germline): SQVTM, ANQGSEA. V lost 4 bases and J lost 5, with 12 bases in between. CDR3 region: CSVVTGRNEQYF. In DNA form, the CDR3 reads TGCAGCGTTGTGACAGGCAGGAACGAGCAGTACTTC.

The rearrangement links TRBV20-1 to TRBJ2-3, with D perhaps matching TRBD2 (6 bases). Trimming cost V 3 bases and J 6 bases, with 10 bases left between them. CDR1 and CDR2 (germline): DFQATT, SNEGSKA (reference sequence). There are 12 residues in the CDR3. The DNA for the CDR3 is TGCAGTGCTAGTAGCCTAGCGGATACGCAGTATTTT. As protein: CSASSLADTQYF.

Only a few counts were recorded for this clonotype. J is TRBJ2-1 and V is TRBV10-3, with TRBD2 identical over 13 bases. This CDR3 region has 16 residues. CDR1 and CDR2 (germline): ENHRY, SYGVKD. V lost 5 bases and J lost 9; bases outside the gene matches: 10. CDR3 nucleotide sequence: TGTGCCATCAGTACCCTGACTAGCGGGGGGTTCGGTGAGCAGTTCTTC. Its protein is CAISTLTSGGFGEQFF.

This clonotype was seen a handful of times. The rearrangement joins TRBV6-2 or TRBV6-3 to TRBJ2-2; 8 positions agree with TRBD2. Trimming took 7 bases from V and 2 from J; bases not matched to a gene: 15. Germline CDR1 reads MNHEY; CDR2 reads SVGEGT. This CDR3 has 18 amino acids. The CDR3 here is CASIDSPGGPSNTGELFF. Written as DNA, the CDR3 is TGTGCCAGCATCGACTCCCCGGGGGGGCCGTCCAACACCGGGGAGCTGTTTTTT.

This clonotype was counted a few times. The chain links TRBV5-6 to TRBJ1-4; possibly TRBD1 for D (5 bases). The CDR3 has 15 residues. The ends were cut back, 7 bases at V and 2 bases at J, with 15 bases in the middle. CDR1 and CDR2 (germline): SGHDT, YYEEEE. The CDR3 DNA reads as TGTGCCAGCGAGTATCAGGGTTCGACTAATGAAAAACTGTTTTTT. Protein sequence: CASEYQGSTNEKLFF.

CDR3 in amino acids: CASSPYLAGGNTGELFF. CDR3 nucleotides: TGTGCCAGCAGCCCCTACCTAGCGGGGGGGAACACCGGGGAGCTGTTTTTT. The genes are TRBV7-6 and TRBJ2-2; 11 bases are shared with TRBD2. Trimming took 5 bases from V and 1 from J; bases not matched to a gene: 6. CDR1 and CDR2 (germline): SGHVS, FNYEAQ. The CDR3 runs to 17 residues. Full variable domain (remainder filled in from reference TRBV7-6 and TRBJ2-2): GAGVSQSPRYKVTKRGQDVALRCDPISGHVSLYWYRQALGQGPEFLTYFNYEAQQDKSGLPNDRFSAERPEGSISTLTIQRTEQRDSAMYRCASSPYLAGGNTGELFFGEGSRLTVL.

J is TRBJ2-7 and V is TRBV20-1; a possible D gene is TRBD2 (6 bases). V was cut by 5 bases and J by 5 bases, with 10 bases left in between. Germline loops: CDR1 DFQATT, CDR2 SNEGSKA (reference sequence). CDR3 length: 11 residues. The CDR3: CSAPRGNEQYF. CDR3 DNA sequence: TGCAGTGCTCCCCGGGGGAACGAGCAGTACTTC.

V gene TRBV5-1 combines with J gene TRBJ1-6, with 7 bases aligning to TRBD1. With V trimmed by 4 bases and J by 5 bases, 3 bases remained unmatched. The germline V gene encodes CDR1 SGHRS and CDR2 YFSETQ. The CDR3 is made up of 14 amino acids. This CDR3 reads CASSQGQNNSPLHF. The CDR3 region has the DNA TGCGCCAGCAGCCAGGGACAGAATAATTCACCCCTCCACTTT.